Included here is one TCR beta chain sequence, with context. Its specificity is not known. This entry belongs to a study of cytomegalovirus exposure and HLA in healthy donors. Study-wide findings and caveats: Excluded were some V segments that proved indistinguishable, including TRBV6-2 and TRBV6-3. Productive rates of about 87% or about 30% were seen for most TCR beta V segments in an earlier analysis. Later on, an analysis showed TCR association rates differing by HLA locus, with DRB1 the most and HLA-C the fewest.

The PCR used 60 Vbeta and 13 Jbeta primers. Sequenced by immunoSEQ multiplex PCR; TCRdb stores in-frame clones only, minus some. The sample has 150,000 to 200,000 clones; approximately 70% are singletons. The CDR3 is 16 residues long. Per the germline V gene, CDR1 is LGHNT and CDR2 is FRNRAP. Germline trimming cut 1 base from V and 0 bases from J; bases unmatched to any gene: 3. Sequencing was done on a sample of PBMCs. V and J are TRBV12-5 and TRBJ1-5; 7 bases are shared with TRBD1. The source is a man between 18 and 35 years old in good health and CMV-seropositive. The CDR3 DNA reads as TGTGCTAGTGGTTTGGGACAGGGACATAGCAATCAGCCCCAGCATTTT. This encodes CASGLGQGHSNQPQHF. The full variable domain, in which reference TRBV12-5 and TRBJ1-5 provide the parts outside the CDR3, is DARVTQTPRHKVTEMGQEVTMRCQPILGHNTVFWYRQTMMQGLELLAYFRNRAPLDDSGMPKDRFSAEMPDATLATLKIQPSEPRDSAVYFCASGLGQGHSNQPQHFGDGTRLSIL.